This T cell receptor beta chain emerged from a study of neurological immune-mediated disorders. Broader study findings: The study found no CDR3 amino acid sequences shared by expanded clones across subjects, suggesting private repertoires in all groups.

Trimming removed 6 bases at V and 7 bases at J, with 4 bases between. This CDR3 comprises 10 residues. Germline V lookup: CDR1 MDHEN, CDR2 SYDVKM. This clonotype was counted many times. The target antigen is unknown. Every sequencing run drew on 15-18 subjects and yielded over 160 million TCR-beta sequences. TCRdb independently ran MiXCR on the 5' RACE reads; one entry per CDR3 protein. The profile covers about 50,000 distinct CDR3 sequences, with about a tenth appearing a single time and under 5.5% taken by the ten largest. Specimen: PBMCs. The rearrangement joins TRBV28 to TRBJ2-4; the D is unclear. The clonotype comes from a man aged 65 to 79 with HTLV-1-associated myelopathy (HAM/TSP). DNA for the CDR3: TGTGCCAGCAGCGGGAACATTCAGTACTTC. Translated, it gives CASSGNIQYF.